This TCR beta chain was documented in a study of T-cell reconstitution after alpha-beta-depleted transplantation in children. This clonotype occurred a few times. The CDR3 runs 15 residues. V gave up 5 bases and J gave up 10 bases, with 21 bases separating them. CDR1 is SGHVS and CDR2 is FQNEAQ in the germline V gene. A TCRbeta library incorporating unique molecular identifiers was prepared. A single record per CDR3 protein comes from TCRdb applying MiXCR to the PCR reads. This table has 700,000 to 850,000 distinct CDR3 sequences, about 16% appearing once. This chain joins TRBV7-8 and TRBJ2-1, with D perhaps TRBD2 (6 bases). This TCR derives from a male patient under 18 who had a stem cell transplant for acute lymphoblastic leukemia, so the T cells may come from the graft donor. The source material was PBMCs, mostly from graft donor cells, sampled 360 days after TCRalphabeta/CD19-depleted stem cell transplant. CDR3 in amino acids: CASSPQTQGLAEQFF. The CDR3 nucleotides are TGTGCCAGCAGCCCCCAGACCCAGGGTCTAGCGGAGCAGTTCTTC.